These T cell receptor beta chains were read from a single sample in a study of cytomegalovirus exposure and HLA in healthy donors. This table comes from immunoSEQ multiplex PCR, and its TCRdb copy is limited to in-frame clones, with some not included. The sample has about 190,000 clones, over 65% seen once. Sequenced sample: PBMCs. These receptors were obtained from a woman aged 50 to 60 in good health and CMV-seropositive. Both conserved end residues are part of each CDR3. A D gene is named only where the DNA matches it firmly. For some rows the clone size is stated as once, few or many, or as a class when expanded; others skip it.

TRBV7-3	NA	TRBJ1-1	once	TGTGCCAGCAGCTATGACAGGTACACTGAAGCTTTCTTT	CASSYDRYTEAFF
TRBV11-2	NA	TRBJ2-1	NA	TGTGCCAGCAGCTTTGGCAGTTACAATGAGCAGTTCTTC	CASSFGSYNEQFF
TRBV28	NA	TRBJ2-1	NA	TGTGCCAGCAGTTTCTTCGGACTCCTCAATGAGCAGTTCTTC	CASSFFGLLNEQFF
TRBV7-3	TRBD1	TRBJ2-2	NA	TGTGCCAGCAGCTTTGGGACAGCGAACACCGGGGAGCTGTTTTTT	CASSFGTANTGELFF
TRBV2	NA	TRBJ2-5	NA	TGTGCCAGCAGAATCCGGGAGACCCAGTACTTC	CASRIRETQYF
TRBV19	TRBD2	TRBJ2-5	NA	TGTGCCAGTAGACTAGCGGATATGGAGACCCAGTACTTC	CASRLADMETQYF
TRBV4-1	TRBD1	TRBJ2-1	NA	TGCGCCAGCAGCCAATCGGACAGGGGGATGAACAATGAGCAGTTCTTC	CASSQSDRGMNNEQFF
TRBV15	TRBD2	TRBJ2-5	NA	TGTGCCACCAGCACCGACACTCTAGCGGGGGATGGGGAGACCCAGTACTTC	CATSTDTLAGDGETQYF
TRBV18	NA	TRBJ2-7	once	TGTGCCAGCTCACCCATAGGGACACCCGAAAACCTCGAGCAGTACTTC	CASSPIGTPENLEQYF
TRBV6-5	NA	TRBJ1-1	NA	TGTGCCAGCTCACTTTCGAACACTGAAGCTTTCTTT	CASSLSNTEAFF
TRBV5-5	NA	TRBJ2-3	few	TGTGCCAGCAGCTACCGGGACTTATACACAGATACGCAGTATTTT	CASSYRDLYTDTQYF
TRBV7-9	NA	TRBJ2-7	NA	TGTTCCAGCAGCTCGGGTCTCTACGAGCAGTACTTC	CSSSSGLYEQYF
TRBV28	NA	TRBJ2-5	NA	TGTGCCAGCAATAAGGAGATCCAGTACTTC	CASNKEIQYF
TRBV10-2	TRBD2	TRBJ2-1	NA	TGCGCCAGCACTGACCCCCTAGCGGGGGGGTTCAATGAGCAGTTCTTC	CASTDPLAGGFNEQFF
TRBV6-5	TRBD1	TRBJ1-4	NA	TGTGCCAGCAGCGGCAACAGGGGTACTAATGAAAAACTGTTTTTT	CASSGNRGTNEKLFF
TRBV11-2	TRBD1	TRBJ1-1	NA	TGTGCCAGCAGCCCCCCGGAGGGGGCGGGTGGCACTGAAGCTTTCTTT	CASSPPEGAGGTEAFF
TRBV28	TRBD1	TRBJ2-7	NA	TGTGCCAGCAGCACTACTGACAGGGGTTACGAGCAGTACTTC	CASSTTDRGYEQYF
TRBV27	TRBD1	TRBJ1-6	NA	TGTGCCAGCAGCCCACGCGGACAGGGGAGTAATTCACCCCTCCACTTT	CASSPRGQGSNSPLHF
TRBV7-9	NA	TRBJ1-1	once	TGTGCCAGCGGACAGCGCATGAACACTGAAGCTTTCTTT	CASGQRMNTEAFF
TRBV7-8	NA	TRBJ1-2	NA	TGTGCCAGCAGCTTAGCAGGCCAGGGCCGAGTGGAAGGCTACACCTTC	CASSLAGQGRVEGYTF
TRBV28	TRBD1	TRBJ2-2	NA	TGTGCCAGCAGTGCGGACAGGGTCCGGAACACCGGGGAGCTGTTTTTT	CASSADRVRNTGELFF
TRBV9	NA	TRBJ2-7	NA	TGTGCCAGCAGCGCCCGGGACATCTCCTACGAGCAGTACTTC	CASSARDISYEQYF
TRBV5-6	TRBD1	TRBJ1-2	NA	TGTGCCAGCAGCTTTACAGGGGGCGCTGGGTCTGGCTACACCTTC	CASSFTGGAGSGYTF
TRBV4-2	NA	TRBJ1-1	NA	TGTGCCAGCAGCCAATCGCTCGGTTGGGACAATGAAGCTTTCTTT	CASSQSLGWDNEAFF
TRBV4-2	TRBD1	TRBJ2-7	NA	TGTGCCAGCAGCCCCCTAGGACAGGGGGCTCGGGAGCAGTACTTC	CASSPLGQGAREQYF
TRBV28	NA	TRBJ2-3	NA	TGTGCAACAGCAAGTCCAGGCACAGATACGCAGTATTTT	CATASPGTDTQYF
TRBV6-5	TRBD1	TRBJ2-7	NA	TGTGCCAGCAGTTACGGACAGGGGTCCTACGAGCAGTACTTC	CASSYGQGSYEQYF
TRBV7-3	TRBD2	TRBJ2-3	NA	TGTGCCAGCAGCCTAGGACCCCTGGGAGCGGGGGAGGAAGATACGCAGTATTTT	CASSLGPLGAGEEDTQYF
TRBV6-6	TRBD1	TRBJ2-7	NA	TGTGCCAGCAGTTACTCGGGACAGGGGGACGAGCAGTACTTC	CASSYSGQGDEQYF
TRBV2	TRBD1	TRBJ2-5	NA	TGTGCCAGCAGCCGACAGGGACAGGGGGCCCAAGAGACCCAGTACTTC	CASSRQGQGAQETQYF
TRBV5-5	NA	TRBJ1-4	NA	TGTGCCAGCAGCCGTAATAATGAAAAACTGTTTTTT	CASSRNNEKLFF
TRBV7-2	NA	TRBJ1-5	NA	TGTGCCAGCAGCTTAGGATACCTAAATAGCAATCAGCCCCAGCATTTT	CASSLGYLNSNQPQHF
TRBV27	NA	TRBJ2-7	NA	TGTGCCAGCAGTAATCGGGGTTCCTACGAGCAGTACTTC	CASSNRGSYEQYF
TRBV10-3	NA	TRBJ2-7	NA	TGTGCCATCAGTGTCGGACAGTCCTACGAGCAGTACTTC	CAISVGQSYEQYF
TRBV2	TRBD1	TRBJ1-5	NA	TGTGCCAGCAAAGATCTACAGGGGGCAGATCAGCCCCAGCATTTT	CASKDLQGADQPQHF
TRBV11-2	NA	TRBJ1-2	NA	TGTGCCAGCAGCGAGGGGGGGCTCGATGGCTACACCTTC	CASSEGGLDGYTF
TRBV6-7	TRBD2	TRBJ2-7	NA	TGTGCCAGCAGTTACGCAGGGGTGGCTAGCGGGGGGCCGGTGGACGAGCAGTACTTC	CASSYAGVASGGPVDEQYF
TRBV6-5	NA	TRBJ1-2	NA	TGTGCCAGCAGTTACAATGGTCGGGACACATCCTATGGCTACACCTTC	CASSYNGRDTSYGYTF
TRBV7-9	TRBD2	TRBJ2-3	NA	TGTGCCAGCAGCATAGGGCGGGGGGGCCGGACAGATACGCAGTATTTT	CASSIGRGGRTDTQYF
TRBV2	TRBD1	TRBJ1-2	NA	TGTGCCAGCAGCAACCGGGACAGGGGGTCCTATGGCTACACCTTC	CASSNRDRGSYGYTF
TRBV19	TRBD1	TRBJ1-5	NA	TGTGCCAGTAGTAACCGGGACAGGGATGGCAATCAGCCCCAGCATTTT	CASSNRDRDGNQPQHF
TRBV15	TRBD1	TRBJ2-2	NA	TGTGCCACCAGCAGCCTCATTGCTTTCGGGACAGTGAACACCGGGGAGCTGTTTTTT	CATSSLIAFGTVNTGELFF
TRBV29-1	TRBD2	TRBJ2-5	NA	TGCAGCGTTCGGGGACTAGCGGGGGACCACTCTACGACCCAGTACTTC	CSVRGLAGDHSTTQYF
TRBV28	NA	TRBJ2-6	NA	TGTGCCAGCACCCCCCCGAGGTCTGGGGCCAACGTCCTGACTTTC	CASTPPRSGANVLTF
TRBV30	TRBD2	TRBJ2-5	NA	TGTGCCTGGAGTGACCCGGGACTAATCCAAGAGACCCAGTACTTC	CAWSDPGLIQETQYF